This T cell receptor (beta chain) was sequenced in a study of blood T cell repertoires in COVID-19. Study background: There were acute and convalescent COVID-19 samples, and they came from the United States, Italy and Spain.

This clone appeared a few times. Germline V lookup: CDR1 KGHDR, CDR2 SFDVKD. This CDR3 has 14 amino acids. After removal of 7 bases from V and 3 bases from J, the junction contained 4 bases not matched to a gene. In the source study's methods: Nucleated cell counts were estimated from reference gene primer amplification. The table came from immunoSEQ multiplex PCR; TCRdb's copy has only in-frame clones and leaves some out. The V and J calls and the clone size are those of that table, but D and trimming were determined from the DNA. The sample holds under 250,000 clones, roughly 83% seen once. Seattle researchers signed up patients amid active infection and tracked them longitudinally.

The specimen sequenced was peripheral blood. The chain employs TRBV24-1 and TRBJ2-2; TRBD2 matches at 7 bases. This TCR derives from a woman of 80 years or more with COVID-19, enrolled during active disease. CDR3 residues: CATRGGKDTGELFF. The CDR3 DNA follows: TGTGCCACCAGGGGGGGGAAGGACACCGGGGAGCTGTTTTTT.